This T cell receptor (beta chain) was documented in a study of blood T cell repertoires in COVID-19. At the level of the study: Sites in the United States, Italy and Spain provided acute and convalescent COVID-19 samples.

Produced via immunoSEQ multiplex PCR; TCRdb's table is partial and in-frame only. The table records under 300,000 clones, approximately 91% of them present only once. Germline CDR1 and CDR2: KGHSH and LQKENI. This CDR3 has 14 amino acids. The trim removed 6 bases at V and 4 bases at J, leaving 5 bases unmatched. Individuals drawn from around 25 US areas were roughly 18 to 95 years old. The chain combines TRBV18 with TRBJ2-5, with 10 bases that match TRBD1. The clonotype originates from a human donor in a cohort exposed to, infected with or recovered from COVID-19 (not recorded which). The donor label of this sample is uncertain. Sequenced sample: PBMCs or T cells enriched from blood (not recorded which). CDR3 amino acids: CASSGTGVTETQYF. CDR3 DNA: TGTGCCAGCTCTGGGACAGGGGTTACAGAGACCCAGTACTTC.